This entry lists 10 T cell receptor beta chains sequenced from one sample in a study of CD8+ T cells in alopecia areata. The treatment is: oral pan-JAK inhibitor, 5-10 mg twice daily. The sequencing template was cDNA reverse transcribed from extracted RNA. Clones were sequenced by immunoSEQ multiplex PCR, and TCRdb holds only the in-frame ones, with some missing. The data contain roughly 180,000 clones, more than 55% of them seen just once; the ten biggest clones take up about 3.5%. Sequencing used CD4+ T cells sorted from blood, obtained at week 4, from a patient treated with tofacitinib. These TCRs come from a human donor with alopecia areata.

J is TRBJ2-1 and V is TRBV29-1; D is perhaps TRBD2 (5 bases). V was shortened by 6 bases and J by 6 bases, with 12 bases between the two germline ends. Germline V lookup: CDR1 SQVTM, CDR2 ANQGSEA. CDR3 size: 12 residues. CDR3 nucleotide sequence: TGCAGCGTACGCCGGGGTATCAATGAGCAGTTCTTC. Its translation is CSVRRGINEQFF.

The rearrangement joins TRBV4-1 to TRBJ1-2, with 7 bases lining up with TRBD1. The V segment lost 6 bases and the J segment 8 bases; nucleotides outside the gene matches: 21. Germline V gene data show CDR1 as MGHRA and CDR2 as YSYEKL. The CDR3 has 17 amino acids. CDR3 loop: CASRPLLSGTASLGYTF. DNA of the CDR3: TGCGCCAGCAGACCCCTACTATCCGGGACAGCCAGCCTCGGCTACACCTTC.

As to this clone: A read error may account for a junction end that differs from germline. The chain recombines TRBV15 with TRBJ2-7, with 9 nucleotides matching TRBD1. This CDR3 spans 14 amino acids. The germline V gene encodes CDR1 LNHNV and CDR2 YYDKDF (reference sequence). This CDR3 reads CATSSGDRVYGQYF. CDR3 sequence (DNA): TGTGCCACCAGCAGTGGGGACAGGGTCTACGGGCAGTACTTC.

The chain uses TRBV5-4 and TRBJ1-3; D is undetermined. V was trimmed by 1 base and J by 1 base, leaving 6 bases between them. The germline CDR1 and CDR2 sequences are SGHNT and YYREEE (reference sequence). The CDR3 runs 14 residues. CDR3 loop: CASSLLGSGNTIYF. CDR3 coding DNA: TGTGCCAGCAGCTTGTTAGGGTCTGGAAACACCATATATTTT.

The V gene is TRBV5-1, the J gene TRBJ1-2, with D possibly TRBD1 on 5 matching bases. CDR3 length equals 15 residues. Germline loops: CDR1 SGHRS, CDR2 YFSETQ. The V gene lost 0 bases and the J gene lost 4 bases, with 13 bases spanning the gap. The CDR3 region has the DNA TGCGCCAGCAGCTTGGATGGCCAGGGAGTCTATGGCTACACCTTC. Protein product: CASSLDGQGVYGYTF.

This sequence joins TRBV29-1 and TRBJ2-2; D unclear. CDR1 is SQVTM, CDR2 ANQGSEA, per germline. V lost 4 bases to trimming and J lost 0 bases, with 9 bases between them. The CDR3 runs to 14 residues. As DNA, the CDR3 is TGCAGCGTTGCAAGCTACGCGAACACCGGGGAGCTGTTTTTT. Translating gives CSVASYANTGELFF.

The chain combines TRBV5-1 with TRBJ2-5; 9 bases fit TRBD2. Germline CDR1 is SGHRS and CDR2 is YFSETQ. This CDR3 has 14 residues. V dropped 4 bases and J dropped 5; count of bases not matched to a gene: 6. DNA for the CDR3: TGCGCCAGCAGCCCCGGGACTAGCAGTGAGACCCAGTACTTC. This encodes CASSPGTSSETQYF.

This clone was recorded once. This chain uses TRBV29-1 with TRBJ2-6; a possible D gene is TRBD1 (5 bases). Trimming removed 5 bases at V and 4 bases at J, with 9 bases between. The CDR3 covers 13 residues. Germline V CDR1 and CDR2: SQVTM, ANQGSEA. In DNA form, the CDR3 reads TGCAGCGTTAGGGGCTCAGGGGCCAACGTCCTGACTTTC. Its protein is CSVRGSGANVLTF.

This clone was counted only a few times. The chain carries TRBV27 and TRBJ1-2, with 9 positions matching TRBD1. Looked up from germline, CDR1 is MNHEY and CDR2 is SMNVEV (reference sequence). J gave up 4 bases and V 5 bases, and 8 bases lay outside the gene matches. This CDR3 has 15 residues. DNA for the CDR3: TGTGCCAGCAGTCCCCTCTCGACAGGGGGCTATGGCTACACCTTC. Amino acid sequence: CASSPLSTGGYGYTF.

CDR3 nucleotides: TGCAGCGTTGAAGATAGAGGCAGGGGATCCGAGCAGTACTTC. Amino acids: CSVEDRGRGSEQYF. The chain carries TRBV29-1 and TRBJ2-7; a weak D match, TRBD1 (6 bases). The CDR3 contains 14 residues. Per the germline V gene, CDR1 is SQVTM and CDR2 is ANQGSEA. The germline V and J ends were trimmed by 0 bases and 6 bases, with 15 bases remaining between them.